The 21 T cell receptor beta chains reported below all come from one sample, sequenced in a study of CXCR3-negative and CXCR3-positive naive CD8 T cells (dated by TCRdb to between 2019 and 2020). General study outcomes and caveats: Compared with CXCR3-negative naive cells, CXCR3-positive naive cells had TRB CDR3s with higher hydrophobicity (lower Kidera factor 4), lower energy, and higher strength and volume indices.

For sequencing, a NextSeq 550 was employed. The Human TCR Profiling Kit (MiLaboratory) was used to make UMI-labeled 5' RACE TRB cDNA libraries. TCRdb reprocessed the reads and assigns one entry to each CDR3 protein sequence, leaving out DNA. The table held for this sample gives tens of thousands of distinct CDR3 sequences. The ten top clones hold 0.5% to 0.55% of the sample. The antigens for these receptors are not known. Sequences were obtained from naive CXCR3+ CD8+ T cells from blood. The cell subset or site tag for this specimen amounts to: CD45RO-CCR7+CD27+CD95- naive CD8+ T cells expressing CXCR3 (TNR3+). The receptors shown here come from a human donor in good health. Some clones in this sample may be carry-over from other donors' samples.

The chain couples TRBV20-1 to TRBJ2-2. CDR1 DFQATT and CDR2 SNEGSKA come from the germline V gene (reference sequence). The CDR3 runs to 11 residues. Here the CDR3 reads CSAIDTGELFF.

Considering frequency, this clonotype is medium-sized. The chain uses TRBV4-3 and TRBJ1-2. The CDR3 covers 15 residues. Germline V gene sequence: CDR1 LGHNA, CDR2 YSLEER. The chain's CDR3 is CASSQDTYTIYGYTF.

V usage is TRBV4-3 and J usage is TRBJ2-7; checking the TCRdb D call of TRBD1 is not possible without DNA. Germline assignment: CDR1 LGHNA and CDR2 YSLEER. CDR3 length equals 15 residues. The CDR3 loop is CASSQSRDSSYEQYF.

The chain recombines TRBV29-1 with TRBJ1-2. The germline V gene encodes CDR1 SQVTM and CDR2 ANQGSEA. The CDR3 sequence is 12 residues long. CDR3 sequence: CSVDGLAYGYTF.

The rearrangement joins TRBV4-1 to TRBJ2-1; the D call of TRBD2 rests on TCRdb alone, since no DNA is present to check it. This CDR3 has 16 residues. CDR1 is MGHRA, CDR2 YSYEKL, per germline. This CDR3 reads CASSPIADSSYNEQFF.

The chain has TRBV7-9 and TRBJ2-7; the TCRdb call, TRBD1, lacks DNA for checking. Germline V CDR1 and CDR2: SEHNR, FQNEAQ (reference sequence). The CDR3 spans 13 residues. The CDR3 sequence is CASSPAGGLEQYF.

The chain carries TRBV2 and TRBJ2-5. This CDR3 spans 15 amino acids. CDR1 and CDR2 (germline): SNHLY, FYNNEI. The CDR3 spells CASSHPLRSQETQYF.

This chain uses TRBV7-2 with TRBJ2-4; TCRdb proposes TRBD1, but this gene call is untestable without DNA. Germline CDR1 and CDR2: SGHTA and FQGNSA. The CDR3 is made up of 17 amino acids. The CDR3 sequence: CASSPGQGNSSKNIQYF.

The chain links TRBV2 to TRBJ2-4; TCRdb lists TRBD1, though no DNA is available to test this call. There are 14 residues in the CDR3. From germline, CDR1 is SNHLY and CDR2 FYNNEI. The CDR3: CASRVPYGKNIQYF.

The rearrangement uses TRBV15 and TRBJ2-7; TCRdb indicates TRBD1, and absent DNA this call remains unverified. This CDR3 contains 14 residues. The germline CDR1 and CDR2 sequences are LNHNV and YYDKDF (reference sequence). Here the CDR3 reads CATSIDRGAYEQYF.

This chain joins TRBV27 and TRBJ2-7; TCRdb's D call, TRBD2, is unchecked because there is no DNA. The CDR3 spans 17 residues. Germline CDR1 and CDR2: MNHEY and SMNVEV (reference sequence). The CDR3 region is CASSLLGGGLADSEQYF.

The CDR3 spells CASSLGQGANTEAFF. This chain uses TRBV12-3 or TRBV12-4 with TRBJ1-1; with no DNA, the TCRdb D assignment of TRBD1 cannot be verified. The CDR3 spans 15 residues.

The chain is built from TRBV12-3 or TRBV12-4 and TRBJ2-1; the TCRdb D gene call, TRBD2, has no DNA to confirm it. The CDR3 has 15 amino acids. The CDR3: CASSASGSLFEEQFF.

V gene TRBV28 combines with J gene TRBJ2-7; TCRdb's D call of TRBD1 is untestable without DNA. This CDR3 region has 16 residues. CDR1 MDHEN and CDR2 SYDVKM come from the germline V gene. CDR3 sequence: CASSLESGQGSYEQYF.

This chain's CDR3 is CASSQGGGTPNTEAFF. The chain has TRBV14 and TRBJ1-1; TCRdb's assignment of TRBD1 cannot be checked, as there is no DNA. This CDR3 has 16 residues. Germline CDR1 SGHDN, CDR2 FVKESK.

J is TRBJ2-4 and V is TRBV14; TCRdb's D gene call, TRBD2, goes unchecked for lack of DNA. The CDR3 has 13 amino acids. Germline assignment: CDR1 SGHDN and CDR2 FVKESK. The CDR3 protein is CASSQPPEDIQYF.

The V call is TRBV7-9, the J call TRBJ2-7; the D gene TCRdb calls, TRBD2, cannot be checked with no DNA. This CDR3 contains 14 residues. Germline V lookup: CDR1 SEHNR, CDR2 FQNEAQ (reference sequence). The CDR3 protein is CASSLDFLAYEQYF.

The chain carries TRBV28 and TRBJ2-5; TCRdb reports TRBD1, a call that lacks DNA to check it against. The length of the CDR3 is 19 residues. From germline, CDR1 is MDHEN and CDR2 SYDVKM. The chain's CDR3 is CASSFPTPGTAKQQETQYF.

The V gene is TRBV29-1, the J gene TRBJ2-7; the D call from TCRdb, TRBD1, cannot be confirmed without DNA. CDR1 and CDR2 from the germline V gene are SQVTM and ANQGSEA. The CDR3 has 14 residues. The chain's CDR3 is CSVSPSDSPYEQYF.

V is TRBV5-1 and J is TRBJ2-7; the TCRdb call, TRBD1, lacks DNA for checking. The CDR3 runs 12 residues. Germline V gene lookup returns CDR1 SGHRS and CDR2 YFSETQ. CDR3 protein: CASSLEGTDRYF.

The rearrangement links TRBV29-1 to TRBJ1-1; absent DNA, TCRdb's TRBD1 call cannot be checked. This CDR3 has 12 residues. CDR1 SQVTM and CDR2 ANQGSEA come from the germline V gene. CDR3 residues: CSSSQGETEAFF.